This T cell receptor (beta chain) was identified in a study of cytomegalovirus exposure and HLA in healthy donors (TCRdb year 2017). Regarding the study in general: According to an earlier analysis of around 600 of the donors, some 170 million T cells yielded 100 million or so unique TCR beta sequences and more than 250 Gb of sequence data. An early release that covered more than 550 HLA-typed donors contained about 290 gigabases of sequencing data and tens of millions of unique TCR sequences. The genetic ancestry cluster associated with self-reported Caucasian donors included roughly 84% of the 398 genotyped donors. The study aimed to test whether cataloging public T cell receptors could reveal signatures of past pathogen exposure. The T cell repertoires of 666 subjects were profiled by immunosequencing and related to cytomegalovirus serostatus. A separate validation cohort of roughly 120 different subjects was used in addition to the approximately 700-subject first cohort. To predict cytomegalovirus infection status, the study brought together high-throughput TCR immunosequencing, statistical association of individual TCRs with disease status, and machine learning. To study patterns of TCR occurrence, a later analysis re-analyzed previously published TCR beta repertoires from just over 650 donors and added high-resolution HLA genotyping. In the later analysis, no new phenotypic data were used to find candidate immune exposures; instead, reliance was placed on TCR beta sequences and their occurrence across donors. In an earlier analysis of a few hundred of the donors, high-throughput TCR beta sequencing was used to judge whether each TCR beta V gene segment behaved as functional or pseudogenic. Donor age, sex, ethnicity and CMV serostatus were collected together with the repertoire data. A later genetic analysis used genome-wide SNP genotypes for about 65% of the 666 donors, treating that subset as a discovery cohort. All discovery cohort repertoires had been generated on a single sequencing platform. Class I and class II HLA loci were covered by the typing at four-digit resolution. Typing coverage differed by locus: A, B, C, DRB1 and DQB1 were typed in roughly 629-630 donors, DQA1 in 500 to 550, DPA1 in 600 to 610, and DPB1 in just under 490. Because of strong linkage in the cohort, four or five DR-DQ haplotypes were treated as single units for association and clustering. Across about 380 genotyped donors of the cohort, an average of approximately 220,000 unique TCR beta nucleotide sequences per donor were sequenced, and roughly 17% of those sequences were non-productive.

Ends trimmed: V by 4 bases, J by 3 bases; bases unmatched to a gene: 6. The CDR3 holds 15 amino acids from the cysteine to the phenylalanine. Only the CDR3 portion is preserved as DNA: 45 bases, with reading frame beginning at the first base. Via the germline V gene, CDR1 is SGHRS and CDR2 YFSETQ. Library preparation was by the immunoSEQ multiplex PCR assay. The multiplex PCR relied on a mix of 60 forward primers for TCR Vbeta segments and 13 reverse primers for TCR Jbeta segments. Amplification of the CDR3 region of rearranged TCR beta genes was performed with a multiplex PCR assay on genomic DNA. Amplified TCR beta libraries were sequenced as 87-base-pair reads on the Illumina HiSeq System. Regarding the original processing steps: Across the 500 to 750 repertoires, a later analysis counted some 80 million unique TCR beta chains, roughly 11 million of which were shared by at least two donors. Raw reads were error-corrected and collapsed into unique sequences with a nearest-neighbor algorithm that merged closely related sequences to remove PCR and sequencing errors. Alignment of CDR3 sequences to IMGT reference sequences was used to assign V, D and J gene segments. For a sequence to be retained, a match of at least six nucleotides to both a V gene segment and a J gene segment was required. Rearrangements were called productive when the CDR3 lacked stop codons and stayed in frame with V and J; all others were non-productive. CDR3 was defined according to IMGT convention as the region running from the second conserved V-encoded cysteine to the conserved J-encoded phenylalanine. The earlier analysis of 500 to 600 of the donors excluded sequences that lacked an unambiguous match to a single V gene segment. In an earlier analysis of almost 600 of the donors, a V segment was called functional when productive rearrangements were above 56.7%, and segregating when the standard deviation between donors exceeded 5%. To diagnose cytomegalovirus status from the catalog of TCR beta chain sequences, a statistical classification framework was built. In a later analysis, TCR nucleotide sequences were compared against IMGT/GENE-DB human TR gene sequences so that V and J genes could be assigned. A later analysis assigned CDR3 sequences and most-parsimonious VDJ recombination scenarios with the TCRdist pipeline. In a later analysis, each TCR beta chain was defined by its CDR3 amino acid sequence together with its V-gene family, and reads without a unique V-gene family were excluded. A later analysis removed 592 highly shared, low-generation-probability nucleotide sequences to deal with suspected cross-contamination and a sequencing artifact. In a later analysis, a clonal expansion index for each public chain was calculated from normalized within-repertoire ranks of inferred template counts. Generation probabilities in a later analysis came from a VDJ recombination model fitted to out-of-frame rearrangements, and those results were checked against IGoR. A later analysis scored TCR-TCR, TCR-HLA and TCR-CMV co-occurrence with hypergeometric tests, applying a repertoire-size bias correction to TCR pairs. False discovery rates were estimated in a later analysis by permuting HLA or CMV assignments 20 times. In a later analysis, co-occurring TCRs were grouped using DBSCAN, with TCRdist sequence similarity added in when clustering inside HLA-allele-positive subsets. Repertoires with fewer than 30,000 or more than 120,000 public chains were left out of co-occurrence clustering, as were about five repertoires with anomalous nucleotide sharing. TCRdb provides this immuneACCESS table in a form limited to in-frame rearrangements. Some clones are lacking; in checked studies, under half of them reflect an unresolved V gene, and why the rest are absent is not known. The V and J calls and clone size were taken over from that table, and D and trimming were inferred from the DNA. This sample lists 150,000 or so clones; about four fifths were detected once. The biggest ten clones account for about 2.7% of the sample.

Overall study results and their limits: Most TCR sequences were observed very rarely across donors, whereas some public TCRs were present in many individuals. An association between a missense DCLRE1C variant and V-gene and J-gene trimming of TCR beta chains was found in a later genetic analysis and replicated in an independent cohort. Several of the top co-occurrence clusters appeared to be linked to parvovirus B19, influenza, CMV and Epstein-Barr virus, according to a later analysis. Over 15 rarely observed V segments, including chromosome 9 orphons, were excluded from the earlier analysis of almost 600 of the donors because counts were too low. A later analysis found that HLA-associated TCR beta chains were more clonally expanded and had lower generation probabilities than equally common non-associated chains. In this cohort, only TCR beta chains were sequenced, and detectable features were limited by the absence of alpha or paired-chain data. According to a later genetic analysis, donors in an Asian-associated ancestry cluster had fewer N-insertions in productive TCRs than the roughly 670-donor mean. According to a later analysis, TCR association rates differed among HLA loci, with DRB1 alleles showing the most associated TCRs and HLA-C alleles showing the fewest. In a later analysis, most CMV-associated TCR beta chains were found to appear HLA-restricted, with HLA associations seemingly driven largely by CMV exposure. A further reported finding was that TCR beta sequences accurately predicted the HLA-A and HLA-B alleles for most subjects in the first cohort. Strong co-occurrence of HLA alleles, especially DR and DQ, made assigning TCR associations to individual alleles difficult. It was suggested by the authors that the approach could potentially be generalized to other disease states and immunological phenotypes. The 87-base-pair reads could not distinguish some IMGT-functional V segments, including TRBV6-2 and TRBV6-3, so those segments were excluded. In a later analysis, some 18,000 TCR beta sequences were associated with specific HLA alleles at a false discovery rate of 0.05. For the cohort, immune exposure information was limited to CMV serostatus. In the study, approximately 150 TCR beta chains were listed as associated with cytomegalovirus. In an earlier analysis of 587 of the donors, most TCR beta V segments appeared in productive rearrangements about 87% or about 30% of the time, broadly matching IMGT annotations. Linkage disequilibrium might explain the correlated functional status among segregating V segments, but an unknown experimental factor could not be ruled out. The classifier was reported to diagnose cytomegalovirus status with high specificity and sensitivity in both the original and validation cohorts. Sequencing depth was assumed to be roughly uniform across donors in the presence/absence analyses, though that assumption may not hold. A cluster of highly shared sequence variants was judged likely to represent a technical artifact of the sequencing pipeline. Because HLA typing was missing for some donors at each locus, association tests included only the typed subset. Three of the identified cytomegalovirus-associated TCR beta chains were confirmed in vitro to be specific for cytomegalovirus antigens.

In total, 500 to 700 healthy bone marrow donors made up the cohort. At the time of sampling, all cohort members were nominally healthy, though unrecorded immune exposures were likely present. The donor tested CMV seronegative, placing the donor among the approximately 400 seronegative members of the cohort. A peripheral blood sample was provided by each donor, and peripheral blood mononuclear cells were used for TCR beta sequencing. The Qiagen DNeasy Blood Extraction Kit was used to extract genomic DNA from the blood cell samples. Notes on this clone: There is no known antigen for this receptor. No base quality values were provided; no much bigger clone lies one nucleotide off.

The chain employs TRBV5-1 and TRBJ2-5; 10 bases in between match TRBD1. This receptor was taken from a man aged 18-30 years in good health and CMV-seronegative. Sequenced: PBMCs. The nucleotide sequence is TGCGCCAGCAGCCGCACCGGGACAGGGGAAGAGACCCAGTACTTC. This encodes CASSRTGTGEETQYF.